These 16 T cell receptor beta chains were sequenced from one sample in a study of intratumoral heterogeneity in liver cancer. Produced via immunoSEQ multiplex PCR; TCRdb's table is partial and in-frame only. The sample contains 20,000 to 25,000 clones, around 67% of which appear only once. The source was tumor-adjacent normal tissue, collected before any cancer treatment. All receptors come from a woman aged 70-85 years with hepatocellular carcinoma.

V gene TRBV19 combines with J gene TRBJ2-5; D may be TRBD1 or TRBD2 (6 bases each). The CDR3 contains 14 residues. Germline V lookup: CDR1 LNHDA, CDR2 SQIVND (reference sequence). The V end was cut by 3 bases, the J end by 1 base, with 9 bases between. In nucleotides, the CDR3 is TGTGCCAGTAGTATCGGGGGCCTCCAAGAGACCCAGTACTTC. It is translated as CASSIGGLQETQYF. The complete variable domain, with remaining parts taken from reference TRBV19 and TRBJ2-5, reads DGGITQSPKYLFRKEGQNVTLSCEQNLNHDAMYWYRQDPGQGLRLIYYSQIVNDFQKGDIAEGYSVSREKKESFPLTVTSAQKNPTAFYLCASSIGGLQETQYFGPGTRLLVL.

The V call is TRBV5-4, the J call TRBJ2-7; 11 bases agree with TRBD2. The CDR3 contains 15 residues. Germline V CDR1 and CDR2: SGHNT, YYREEE (reference sequence). Unmatched junction bases numbered 1, after V lost 2 bases and J lost 0 bases. This CDR3 is CASSFLAGGSYEQYF. Written as DNA, the CDR3 is TGTGCCAGCAGCTTTCTAGCGGGAGGCTCCTACGAGCAGTACTTC.

V usage is TRBV28 and J usage is TRBJ1-6; 9 positions match TRBD1. Germline-derived CDR1 and CDR2 are MDHEN and SYDVKM. The CDR3 is 14 amino acids. J lost 7 bases, V lost 3 bases, and 1 base had no gene match. The CDR3 DNA is TGTGCCAGCAGTTTCGGACAGGGGAATTCACCCCTCCACTTT. Amino acid sequence: CASSFGQGNSPLHF.

The rearrangement joins TRBV5-1 to TRBJ2-1; D might be TRBD2 (5 bases). CDR1 is SGHRS and CDR2 is YFSETQ in the germline V gene. There are 17 residues in the CDR3. Deletions cut 0 bases from V and 7 bases from J, with 20 bases between. The CDR3 region has the DNA TGCGCCAGCAGCTTGGGAGTGGGAGCAAGGTTGTGGAATGAGCAGTTCTTC. It is translated as CASSLGVGARLWNEQFF.

The V call is TRBV28, the J call TRBJ1-4, with D uncertain. V lost 5 bases and J lost 0, with 13 bases in between. The CDR3 spans 16 residues. Looked up from germline, CDR1 is MDHEN and CDR2 is SYDVKM. The CDR3 nucleotides are TGTGCCAGCAGTCCCACGACCCATCCAACTAATGAAAAACTGTTTTTT. Amino acids: CASSPTTHPTNEKLFF.

This clone occurred a few times. V is TRBV10-2 and J is TRBJ2-7; D is undetermined. The germline CDR1 and CDR2 sequences are WSHSY and SAAADI. This CDR3 contains 14 residues. V was shortened by 9 bases and J by 0 bases, with 15 bases between the two germline ends. The CDR3 sequence: CASQWSISSYEQYF. CDR3 coding DNA: TGCGCCAGTCAGTGGAGTATTAGCTCCTACGAGCAGTACTTC.

The chain links TRBV3-1 (or the pseudogene TRBV3-2) to TRBJ1-4, with no clear D. V lost 4 bases and J 5 bases, leaving 14 bases between the germline ends. The CDR3 has 15 amino acids. Germline V gene data show CDR1 as LGHDT and CDR2 as YNNKEL (reference sequence). The CDR3 here is CASSPIGGVNEKLFF. DNA for the CDR3: TGTGCCAGCAGCCCAATTGGCGGAGTAAATGAAAAACTGTTTTTT.

This chain links TRBV2 with TRBJ2-1; D may match TRBD1 or TRBD2 (5 bases each). V was pared by 1 base and J by 14 bases, with 18 bases between. Germline values: CDR1 SNHLY, CDR2 FYNNEI. The CDR3 runs 14 residues. CDR3 sequence (DNA): TGTGCCAGCAGTGAAGATGGGGGAGATGCTGGAAAGTTCTTC. Translated: CASSEDGGDAGKFF.

The rearrangement joins TRBV10-2 to TRBJ2-7; D is possibly TRBD2 (5 bases). Germline V gene sequence: CDR1 WSHSY, CDR2 SAAADI. Trimming left V 7 bases short and J 4 bases short, with 14 bases between. The CDR3 is made up of 13 amino acids. This CDR3 reads CASKAASTYEQYF. In DNA form, the CDR3 reads TGCGCCAGCAAGGCGGCTAGCACTTACGAGCAGTACTTC.

V gene TRBV6-2 or TRBV6-3 combines with J gene TRBJ2-6, with a tentative D call TRBD1 (5 bases). Germline V lookup: CDR1 MNHEY, CDR2 SVGEGT. The CDR3 is made up of 15 amino acids. V was cut by 5 bases and J by 4 bases, with 12 bases left in between. This CDR3 reads CASSASGSGANVLTF. CDR3 coding DNA: TGTGCCAGCAGTGCCTCAGGGTCCGGGGCCAACGTCCTGACTTTC.

This CDR3 reads CASSWGEADTQYF. The CDR3 DNA reads as TGTGCCAGCAGTTGGGGGGAGGCAGATACGCAGTATTTT. The gene calls are TRBV28 and TRBJ2-3; D might be TRBD2 (6 bases). The CDR3 contains 13 residues. V lost 4 bases, J lost 4 bases, and 9 bases lay in between. Germline CDR1 reads MDHEN; CDR2 reads SYDVKM.

V usage is TRBV24-1 and J usage is TRBJ2-2, with 7 bases identical to TRBD1. Germline V lookup: CDR1 KGHDR, CDR2 SFDVKD. The CDR3 loop spans 17 amino acids. With 1 base clipped from V and 0 bases from J, the junction kept 4 bases outside the gene matches. CDR3 sequence (DNA): TGTGCCACCAGTGATTTAGGACAGGAGCCGAACACCGGGGAGCTGTTTTTT. This gives the protein CATSDLGQEPNTGELFF.

The chain combines TRBV19 with TRBJ1-5; D is undetermined. The V and J ends lost 2 bases and 9 bases respectively, with 8 bases between them. The CDR3 runs to 12 residues. Germline-derived CDR1 and CDR2 are LNHDA and SQIVND (reference sequence). The DNA for the CDR3 is TGTGCCAGTAGTATACCCCTCGGGCCCCAGCATTTT. Its translation: CASSIPLGPQHF. The variable domain in full, completed from reference TRBV19 and TRBJ1-5, reads DGGITQSPKYLFRKEGQNVTLSCEQNLNHDAMYWYRQDPGQGLRLIYYSQIVNDFQKGDIAEGYSVSREKKESFPLTVTSAQKNPTAFYLCASSIPLGPQHFGDGTRLSIL.

This chain uses TRBV3-1 (or the pseudogene TRBV3-2) with TRBJ2-5; a possible D gene is TRBD2 (5 bases). CDR1 is LGHDT, CDR2 YNNKEL, per germline (reference sequence). Trimming left V 1 base short and J 5 bases short, with 14 bases between. The CDR3 spans 15 residues. The CDR3 DNA follows: TGTGCCAGCAGCCAAGGTCCAGGTGCGGGCGAGACCCAGTACTTC. This translates into CASSQGPGAGETQYF.

In nucleotides, the CDR3 is TGTGCCAGCAGGGGTAGCGGGATTCTTGGCACAGATACGCAGTATTTT. Protein: CASRGSGILGTDTQYF. The chain couples TRBV2 to TRBJ2-3; 8 bases match TRBD2. CDR3 size: 16 residues. V dropped 6 bases and J dropped 1; count of bases not matched to a gene: 9. The germline gives CDR1 SNHLY, CDR2 FYNNEI.

The rearrangement joins TRBV6-6 to TRBJ2-5; 7 nucleotides match TRBD1. Germline V gene sequence: CDR1 MNHNY, CDR2 SVGAGI (reference sequence). J was trimmed by 10 bases and V by 10 bases; bases with no gene match: 15. This CDR3 comprises 13 residues. CDR3 bases: TGTGCCACCTCCAAGACAGGGCACGGGGACCAGTACTTC. Amino acid sequence: CATSKTGHGDQYF.